These T cell receptor beta chains were read from a single sample in a study of T cell changes during pregnancy in multiple sclerosis. Data came from immunoSEQ multiplex PCR; TCRdb stores just in-frame clones and leaves some out. The table lists tens of thousands of clones, over 80% of them singletons, with roughly 1% in the top ten. The sequenced sample was peripheral blood, obtained in the first trimester of pregnancy. The receptors were sampled from a female donor with multiple sclerosis, enrolled in a pregnancy study. Each CDR3 is given with its conserved first and last residue. The order of the fields is V gene, D gene, clone size, J gene, CDR3 DNA, CDR3 protein. A D gene is named only where the DNA matches it firmly. A row's size may be missing; if present it is once, few, many or a size class.

v_call: TRBV28
d_call: TRBD1
clone_size: NA
j_call: TRBJ1-2
cdr3_nt: TGTGCCAGCAGTTTAATACCCCTCGGCCAGGGGGGTTATGGCTACACCTTC
cdr3_aa: CASSLIPLGQGGYGYTF

v_call: TRBV5-1
d_call: TRBD1
clone_size: NA
j_call: TRBJ2-7
cdr3_nt: TGCGCCAGCAGCCACGGACAGGTCAGGCACGAGCAGTACTTC
cdr3_aa: CASSHGQVRHEQYF

v_call: TRBV4-2
d_call: NA
clone_size: NA
j_call: TRBJ1-2
cdr3_nt: TGTGCCAGCAGCCAAGATTTGCAGGGGTATGGCTACACCTTC
cdr3_aa: CASSQDLQGYGYTF

v_call: TRBV7-8
d_call: TRBD2
clone_size: NA
j_call: TRBJ2-1
cdr3_nt: TGTGCCAGCAGGCCGAGGCTAGCGGGTGGGTACAATGAGCAGTTCTTC
cdr3_aa: CASRPRLAGGYNEQFF

v_call: TRBV28
d_call: TRBD1
clone_size: NA
j_call: TRBJ1-4
cdr3_nt: TGTGCCAGCAGTGGTACCGGGACAGGGAATGAAAAACTGTTTTTT
cdr3_aa: CASSGTGTGNEKLFF

v_call: TRBV7-8
d_call: NA
clone_size: NA
j_call: TRBJ1-2
cdr3_nt: TGTGCCAGCAGCTTAGGGGAGGCGGCGGGTCATGGCTACACCTTC
cdr3_aa: CASSLGEAAGHGYTF

v_call: TRBV11-2
d_call: NA
clone_size: NA
j_call: TRBJ1-1
cdr3_nt: TGTGCCAGCAGCTTGGGGACTCCGCAGGCTGAAGCTTTCTTT
cdr3_aa: CASSLGTPQAEAFF

v_call: TRBV2
d_call: NA
clone_size: NA
j_call: TRBJ2-2
cdr3_nt: TGTGCCAGCAGTGTAGAAGCGAACACCGGGGAGCTGTTTTTT
cdr3_aa: CASSVEANTGELFF

v_call: TRBV19
d_call: NA
clone_size: NA
j_call: TRBJ1-5
cdr3_nt: TGTGCCAGTAGTATGGAAGGGGGACCCTTTGGCAATCAGCCCCAGCATTTT
cdr3_aa: CASSMEGGPFGNQPQHF

v_call: TRBV5-4
d_call: TRBD1
clone_size: NA
j_call: TRBJ1-1
cdr3_nt: TGTGCCAGCACCCTAACGACAGGGTTTCTGAACACTGAAGCTTTCTTT
cdr3_aa: CASTLTTGFLNTEAFF

v_call: TRBV5-1
d_call: NA
clone_size: NA
j_call: TRBJ1-1
cdr3_nt: TGCGCCAGCAGCTTCGGGACAAGGATGAACACTGAAGCTTTCTTT
cdr3_aa: CASSFGTRMNTEAFF

v_call: TRBV27
d_call: TRBD2
clone_size: NA
j_call: TRBJ2-1
cdr3_nt: TGTGCCAGCAGTGTAACTAGCGTTCTTGACAATGAGCAGTTCTTC
cdr3_aa: CASSVTSVLDNEQFF

v_call: TRBV7-9
d_call: NA
clone_size: NA
j_call: TRBJ1-1
cdr3_nt: TGTGCCAGCAGCTTAGTTGAGGGGAACACTGAAGCTTTCTTT
cdr3_aa: CASSLVEGNTEAFF

v_call: TRBV5-1
d_call: NA
clone_size: NA
j_call: TRBJ2-7
cdr3_nt: TGCGCCAGCAGCTTAGGTGGGGGGTACGAGCAGTACTTC
cdr3_aa: CASSLGGGYEQYF

v_call: TRBV18
d_call: NA
clone_size: NA
j_call: TRBJ2-5
cdr3_nt: TGTGCCAGCTCACTACAAGAGACCCAGTACTTC
cdr3_aa: CASSLQETQYF

v_call: TRBV29-1
d_call: NA
clone_size: NA
j_call: TRBJ2-7
cdr3_nt: TGCAGCGTTGAAGGGGGCCAGGCAAGCTCCTACGAGCAGTACTTC
cdr3_aa: CSVEGGQASSYEQYF

v_call: TRBV27
d_call: TRBD1
clone_size: NA
j_call: TRBJ1-6
cdr3_nt: TGTGCCAGCAGTTTTCTACAGGGGGTTTTTTCCTATAATTCACCCCTCCACTTT
cdr3_aa: CASSFLQGVFSYNSPLHF

v_call: TRBV5-1
d_call: TRBD2
clone_size: once
j_call: TRBJ2-2
cdr3_nt: TGCGCCAGCAGCTTCGGGGGGGCGCGGGGCACCGGGGAGCTGTTTTTT
cdr3_aa: CASSFGGARGTGELFF

v_call: TRBV29-1
d_call: TRBD1
clone_size: few
j_call: TRBJ2-1
cdr3_nt: TGCAGCGTCCCGACAGGGATCGCCTACAATGAGCAGTTCTTC
cdr3_aa: CSVPTGIAYNEQFF

v_call: TRBV7-3
d_call: TRBD2
clone_size: NA
j_call: TRBJ2-2
cdr3_nt: TGTGCCAGCAGCCCCCTGGGACTAGCCGGGGACACCGGGGAGCTGTTTTTT
cdr3_aa: CASSPLGLAGDTGELFF

v_call: TRBV6-5
d_call: TRBD1
clone_size: NA
j_call: TRBJ1-3
cdr3_nt: TGTGCCAGCAGTCGGACAGGGGGGGGTGGCACCATATATTTT
cdr3_aa: CASSRTGGGGTIYF

v_call: TRBV5-1
d_call: TRBD1
clone_size: NA
j_call: TRBJ1-1
cdr3_nt: TGCGCCAGCAGCTTGTCGGGACAGCTTATCACTGAAGCTTTCTTT
cdr3_aa: CASSLSGQLITEAFF

v_call: TRBV28
d_call: NA
clone_size: NA
j_call: TRBJ1-3
cdr3_nt: TGTGCCAGCAGTTTACGGCAGGGGTACGCTGGAAACACCATATATTTT
cdr3_aa: CASSLRQGYAGNTIYF

v_call: TRBV19
d_call: TRBD2
clone_size: NA
j_call: TRBJ2-1
cdr3_nt: TGTGCCAGTAGCACCCTTGGACTAGCGGGAGGAGGCACGAGCTCCTACAATGAGCAGTTCTTC
cdr3_aa: CASSTLGLAGGGTSSYNEQFF

v_call: TRBV30
d_call: NA
clone_size: NA
j_call: TRBJ1-1
cdr3_nt: TGTGCCTGGAGTGTTGGGGGGGCGAACACTGAAGCTTTCTTT
cdr3_aa: CAWSVGGANTEAFF

v_call: TRBV9
d_call: TRBD1
clone_size: NA
j_call: TRBJ2-7
cdr3_nt: TGTGCCAGCAGCGACCGGGACAGGGGAGTTAACGAGCAGTACTTC
cdr3_aa: CASSDRDRGVNEQYF

v_call: TRBV19
d_call: NA
clone_size: NA
j_call: TRBJ1-4
cdr3_nt: TGTGCCAGTAGTATAGATGTAAACGAGGAAAAACTGTTTTTT
cdr3_aa: CASSIDVNEEKLFF

v_call: TRBV14
d_call: TRBD2
clone_size: NA
j_call: TRBJ2-6
cdr3_nt: TGTGCCAGCAGCCAAATTGCTAGCGGGAGAGGTCCCGGGGCCAACGTCCTGACTTTC
cdr3_aa: CASSQIASGRGPGANVLTF

v_call: TRBV30
d_call: NA
clone_size: NA
j_call: TRBJ2-7
cdr3_nt: TGTGCCTGGACTCCAGGGACCTACGAGCAGTACTTC
cdr3_aa: CAWTPGTYEQYF

v_call: TRBV10-3
d_call: TRBD2
clone_size: NA
j_call: TRBJ2-7
cdr3_nt: TGTGCCATCAGTGTAAAAGCGGGAGTGAGCGAAGGGTCCTACGAGCAGTACTTC
cdr3_aa: CAISVKAGVSEGSYEQYF

v_call: TRBV5-4
d_call: TRBD2
clone_size: once
j_call: TRBJ2-1
cdr3_nt: TGTGCCAGCAGCTCGGGACCGGTAGCGGGATTGAACGAGCAGTTCTTC
cdr3_aa: CASSSGPVAGLNEQFF

v_call: TRBV30
d_call: NA
clone_size: NA
j_call: TRBJ1-1
cdr3_nt: TGTGCCTGGGGGGGGACCTTAGGGACTGAAGCTTTCTTT
cdr3_aa: CAWGGTLGTEAFF

v_call: TRBV4-2
d_call: TRBD1
clone_size: NA
j_call: TRBJ1-2
cdr3_nt: TGTGCCAGCAGCCAAGAGGTGTGGACAGGCGGAGGTAACTACACCTTC
cdr3_aa: CASSQEVWTGGGNYTF

v_call: TRBV6-5
d_call: NA
clone_size: NA
j_call: TRBJ2-1
cdr3_nt: TGTGCCAGCAGTTTATCAGGGCCGAGCTCCTACAATGAGCAGTTCTTC
cdr3_aa: CASSLSGPSSYNEQFF

v_call: TRBV19
d_call: NA
clone_size: NA
j_call: TRBJ1-1
cdr3_nt: TGTGCCAGTAGTATAGAGGGCAGGGTTAACACTGAAGCTTTCTTT
cdr3_aa: CASSIEGRVNTEAFF

v_call: TRBV4-1
d_call: NA
clone_size: NA
j_call: TRBJ1-5
cdr3_nt: TGCGCCAGCAGCCATTATCGCGGTCAGCCCCAGCATTTT
cdr3_aa: CASSHYRGQPQHF

v_call: TRBV11-2
d_call: TRBD1
clone_size: NA
j_call: TRBJ1-2
cdr3_nt: TGTGCCAGCAGCTCCGACAGGGGGCGGGGTGGCTACACCTTC
cdr3_aa: CASSSDRGRGGYTF